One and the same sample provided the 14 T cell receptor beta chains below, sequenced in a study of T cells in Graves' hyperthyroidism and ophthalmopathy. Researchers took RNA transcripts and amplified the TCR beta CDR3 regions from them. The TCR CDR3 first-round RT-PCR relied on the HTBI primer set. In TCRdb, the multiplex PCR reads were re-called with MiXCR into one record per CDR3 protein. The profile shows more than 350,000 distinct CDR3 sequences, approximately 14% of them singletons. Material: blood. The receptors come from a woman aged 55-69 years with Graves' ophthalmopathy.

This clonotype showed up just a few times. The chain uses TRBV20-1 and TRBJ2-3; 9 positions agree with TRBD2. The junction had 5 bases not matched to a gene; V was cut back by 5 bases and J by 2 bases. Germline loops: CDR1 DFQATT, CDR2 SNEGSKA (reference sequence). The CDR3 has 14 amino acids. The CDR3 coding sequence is TGCAGTGCTCTTTCTAGCGGGACCACAGATACGCAGTATTTT. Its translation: CSALSSGTTDTQYF.

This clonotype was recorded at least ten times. CDR3 protein: CASSFPLRTSSFSYNEQFF. In nucleotides, the CDR3 is TGTGCCAGCAGTTTCCCCCTACGGACTAGTTCGTTCTCCTACAATGAGCAGTTCTTC. The V and J genes are TRBV28 and TRBJ2-1; 7 nucleotides align to TRBD2. The CDR3 is 19 residues long. V dropped 3 bases and J dropped 0; count of bases not matched to a gene: 14. Germline V CDR1 and CDR2: MDHEN, SYDVKM.

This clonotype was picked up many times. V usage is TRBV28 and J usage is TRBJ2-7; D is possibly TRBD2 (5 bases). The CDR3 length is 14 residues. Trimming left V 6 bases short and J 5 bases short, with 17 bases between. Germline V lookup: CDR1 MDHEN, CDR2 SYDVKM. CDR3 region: CASSASGGVNEQYF. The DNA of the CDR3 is TGTGCCAGCAGCGCCAGCGGAGGAGTAAACGAGCAGTACTTC.

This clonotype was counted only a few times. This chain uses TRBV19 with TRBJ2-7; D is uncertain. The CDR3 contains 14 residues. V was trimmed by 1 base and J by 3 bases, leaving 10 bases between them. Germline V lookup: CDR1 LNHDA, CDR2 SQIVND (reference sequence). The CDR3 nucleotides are TGTGCCAGTAGTATAGCGCCTTTGGGCTACGAGCAGTACTTC. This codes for CASSIAPLGYEQYF.

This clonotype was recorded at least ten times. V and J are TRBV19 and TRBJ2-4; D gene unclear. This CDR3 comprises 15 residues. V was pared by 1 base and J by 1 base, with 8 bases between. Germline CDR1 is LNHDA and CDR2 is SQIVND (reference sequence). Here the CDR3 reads CASSIGTAAKNIQYF. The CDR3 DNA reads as TGTGCCAGTAGTATAGGTACCGCTGCCAAAAACATTCAGTACTTC.

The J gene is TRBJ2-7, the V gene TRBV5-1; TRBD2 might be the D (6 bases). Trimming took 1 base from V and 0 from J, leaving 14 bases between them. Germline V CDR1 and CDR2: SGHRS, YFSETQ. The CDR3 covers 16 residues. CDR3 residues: CASSLYGAGSSYEQYF. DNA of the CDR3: TGCGCCAGCAGCTTGTATGGGGCGGGAAGCTCCTACGAGCAGTACTTC.

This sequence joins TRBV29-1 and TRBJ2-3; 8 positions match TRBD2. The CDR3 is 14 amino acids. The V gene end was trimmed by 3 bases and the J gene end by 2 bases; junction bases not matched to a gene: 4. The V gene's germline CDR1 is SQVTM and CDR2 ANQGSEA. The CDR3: CSVDGGRHTDTQYF. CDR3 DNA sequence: TGCAGCGTTGATGGCGGGAGGCACACAGATACGCAGTATTTT.

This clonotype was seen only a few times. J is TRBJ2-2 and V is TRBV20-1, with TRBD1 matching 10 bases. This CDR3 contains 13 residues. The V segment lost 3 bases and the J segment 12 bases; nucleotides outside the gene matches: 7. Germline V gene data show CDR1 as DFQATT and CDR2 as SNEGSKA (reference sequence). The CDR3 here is CSARGSGQGKLFF. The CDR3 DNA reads TGCAGTGCTAGGGGATCGGGACAGGGGAAGCTGTTTTTT.

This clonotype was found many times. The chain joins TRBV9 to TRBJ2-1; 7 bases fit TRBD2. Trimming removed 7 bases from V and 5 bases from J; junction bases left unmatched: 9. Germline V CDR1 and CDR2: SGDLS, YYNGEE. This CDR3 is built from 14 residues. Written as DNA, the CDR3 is TGTGCCAGCGACGCGGGAGAGGGTCACAATGAGCAGTTCTTC. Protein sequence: CASDAGEGHNEQFF.

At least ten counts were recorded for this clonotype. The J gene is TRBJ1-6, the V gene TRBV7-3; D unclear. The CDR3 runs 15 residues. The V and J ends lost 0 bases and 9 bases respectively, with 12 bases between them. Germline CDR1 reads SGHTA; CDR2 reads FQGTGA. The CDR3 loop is CASSLTGNRGSPLHF. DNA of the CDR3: TGTGCCAGCAGCTTAACAGGGAACCGCGGTTCACCCCTCCACTTT.

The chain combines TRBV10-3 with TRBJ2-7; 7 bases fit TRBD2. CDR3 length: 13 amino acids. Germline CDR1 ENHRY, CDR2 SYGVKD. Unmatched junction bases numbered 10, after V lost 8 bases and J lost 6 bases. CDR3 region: CAIGPGLRGEQYF. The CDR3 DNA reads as TGTGCCATCGGTCCGGGACTACGCGGCGAGCAGTACTTC.

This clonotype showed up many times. In DNA, the CDR3 is TGTGCCAGCAGTTTCCAGCGGGAGGGACCCCAGTACTTC. Translating gives CASSFQREGPQYF. This chain joins TRBV28 and TRBJ2-5; 10 bases are a match to TRBD2. CDR3 size: 13 residues. Germline trimming cut 3 bases from V and 9 bases from J; bases unmatched to any gene: 4. Germline loops: CDR1 MDHEN, CDR2 SYDVKM.

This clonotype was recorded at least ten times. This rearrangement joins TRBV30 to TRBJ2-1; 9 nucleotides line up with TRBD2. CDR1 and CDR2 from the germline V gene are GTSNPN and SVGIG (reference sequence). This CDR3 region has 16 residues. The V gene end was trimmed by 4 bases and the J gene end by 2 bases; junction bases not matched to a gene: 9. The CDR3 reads CAWNRRRGGAYNEQFF. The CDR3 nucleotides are TGTGCCTGGAATAGGAGGCGGGGGGGCGCCTACAATGAGCAGTTCTTC.

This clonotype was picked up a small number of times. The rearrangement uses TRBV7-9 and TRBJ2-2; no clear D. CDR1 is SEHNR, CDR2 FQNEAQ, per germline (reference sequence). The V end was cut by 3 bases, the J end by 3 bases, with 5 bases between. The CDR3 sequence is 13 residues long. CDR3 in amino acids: CASSLWDTGELFF. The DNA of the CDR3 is TGTGCCAGCAGCTTGTGGGACACCGGGGAGCTGTTTTTT.